This TCR beta chain was recovered during a study of T cells in Graves' hyperthyroidism and ophthalmopathy. Study findings and constraints: Among clonotypes expanded in thyroid above 0.001, most were also found in blood.

This clonotype was detected a few times. Its antigen is not known. It was RNA transcripts that yielded the amplified TCR beta CDR3 regions. The TCR CDR3 first-round RT-PCR relied on the HTBI primer set. TCRdb recomputed calls from the multiplex PCR reads with MiXCR, one row per CDR3 protein. The sample has about 700,000 distinct CDR3 sequences, approximately 42% seen once. This TCR came from an adult man with Graves' disease, either hyperthyroidism or ophthalmopathy (not recorded which). Sequencing was performed on peripheral blood or thyroid tissue (not recorded which).

The CDR3 is CASKGTSGQQETQYF. The CDR3 nucleotides read TGTGCCAGCAAAGGGACTAGCGGACAACAAGAGACCCAGTACTTC. The V and J genes are TRBV2 and TRBJ2-5; 11 positions match TRBD2. The CDR3 spans 15 residues. In germline, CDR1 is SNHLY, CDR2 FYNNEI. V shed 7 bases, J shed 2 bases, and the junction held 6 bases outside the gene matches. The variable domain in full, with the rest retrieved from reference TRBV2 and TRBJ2-5, is EPEVTQTPSHQVTQMGQEVILRCVPISNHLYFYWYRQILGQKVEFLVSFYNNEISEKSEIFDDQFSVERPDGSNFTLKIRSTKLEDSAMYFCASKGTSGQQETQYFGPGTRLLVL.